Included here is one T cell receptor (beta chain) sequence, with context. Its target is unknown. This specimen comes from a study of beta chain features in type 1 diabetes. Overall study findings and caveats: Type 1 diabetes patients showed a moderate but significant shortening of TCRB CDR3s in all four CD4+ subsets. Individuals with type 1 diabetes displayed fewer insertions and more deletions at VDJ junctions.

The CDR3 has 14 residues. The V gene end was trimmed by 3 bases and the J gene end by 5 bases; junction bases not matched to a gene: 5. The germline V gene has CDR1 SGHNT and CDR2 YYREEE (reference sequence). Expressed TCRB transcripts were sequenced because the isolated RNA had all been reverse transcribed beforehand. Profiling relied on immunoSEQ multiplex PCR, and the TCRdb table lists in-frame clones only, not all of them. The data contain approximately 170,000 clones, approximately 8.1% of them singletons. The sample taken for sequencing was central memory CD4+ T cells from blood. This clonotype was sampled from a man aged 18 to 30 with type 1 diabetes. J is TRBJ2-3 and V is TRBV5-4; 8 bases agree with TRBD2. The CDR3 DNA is TGTGCCAGCAGCTCCGGACTAGCCCAAGATACGCAGTATTTT. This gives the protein CASSSGLAQDTQYF.